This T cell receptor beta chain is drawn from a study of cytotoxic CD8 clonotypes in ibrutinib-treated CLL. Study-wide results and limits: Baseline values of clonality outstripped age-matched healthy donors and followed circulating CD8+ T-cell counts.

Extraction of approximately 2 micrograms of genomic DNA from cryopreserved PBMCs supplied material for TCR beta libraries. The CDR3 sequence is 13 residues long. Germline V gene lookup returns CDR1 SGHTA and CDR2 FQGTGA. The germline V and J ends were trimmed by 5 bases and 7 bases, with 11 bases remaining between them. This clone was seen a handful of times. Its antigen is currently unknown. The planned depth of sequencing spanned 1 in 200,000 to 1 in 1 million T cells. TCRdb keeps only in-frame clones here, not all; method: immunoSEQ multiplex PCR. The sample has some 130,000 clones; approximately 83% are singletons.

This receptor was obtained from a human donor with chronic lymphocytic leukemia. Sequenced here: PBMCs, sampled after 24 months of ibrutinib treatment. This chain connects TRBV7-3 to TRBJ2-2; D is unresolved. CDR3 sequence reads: CASSPNLDGELFF. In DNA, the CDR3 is TGTGCCAGCAGCCCTAACCTCGACGGGGAGCTGTTTTTT.